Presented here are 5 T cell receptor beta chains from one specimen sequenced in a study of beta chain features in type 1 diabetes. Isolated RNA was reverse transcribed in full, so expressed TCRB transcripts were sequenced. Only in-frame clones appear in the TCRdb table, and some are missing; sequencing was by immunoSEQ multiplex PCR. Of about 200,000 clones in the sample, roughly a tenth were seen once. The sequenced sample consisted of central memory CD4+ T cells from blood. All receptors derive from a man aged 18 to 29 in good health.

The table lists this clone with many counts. CDR3 nucleotides: TGTGCCAGCAGTAGCGGGATTGGCACAGATACGCAGTATTTT. Amino acids: CASSSGIGTDTQYF. This chain connects TRBV2 to TRBJ2-3; TRBD2 matches at 7 bases. Germline V CDR1 and CDR2: SNHLY, FYNNEI. The junction had 3 bases not matched to a gene; V was cut back by 5 bases and J by 1 base. The CDR3 consists of 14 residues.

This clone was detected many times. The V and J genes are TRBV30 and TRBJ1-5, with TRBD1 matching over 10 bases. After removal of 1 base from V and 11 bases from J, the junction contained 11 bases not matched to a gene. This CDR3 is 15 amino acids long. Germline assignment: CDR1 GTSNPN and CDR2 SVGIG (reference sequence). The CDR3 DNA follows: TGTGCCTGGAGTGCTCCCGACAGGGGGCTTGAGGCCCAGCATTTT. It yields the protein CAWSAPDRGLEAQHF. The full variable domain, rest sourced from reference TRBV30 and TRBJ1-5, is SQTIHQWPATLVQPVGSPLSLECTVEGTSNPNLYWYRQAAGRGLQLLFYSVGIGQISSEVPQNLSASRPQDRQFILSSKKLLLSDSGFYLCAWSAPDRGLEAQHFGDGTRLSIL.

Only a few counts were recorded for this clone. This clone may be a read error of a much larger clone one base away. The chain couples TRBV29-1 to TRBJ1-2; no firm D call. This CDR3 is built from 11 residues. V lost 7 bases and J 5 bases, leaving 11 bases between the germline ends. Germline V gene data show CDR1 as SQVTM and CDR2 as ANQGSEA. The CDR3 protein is CSGAVVYGYTF. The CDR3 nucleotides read TGCAGCGGTGCGGTTGTTTATGGCTACACCTTC.

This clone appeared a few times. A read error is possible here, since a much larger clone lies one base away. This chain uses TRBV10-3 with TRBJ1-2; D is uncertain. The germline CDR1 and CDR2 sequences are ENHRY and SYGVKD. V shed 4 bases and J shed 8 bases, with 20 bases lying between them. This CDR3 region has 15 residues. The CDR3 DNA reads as TGTGCCATCAGTGGCGGCGGTAGGGAGAACGAAGGCTACACCTTC. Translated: CAISGGGRENEGYTF.

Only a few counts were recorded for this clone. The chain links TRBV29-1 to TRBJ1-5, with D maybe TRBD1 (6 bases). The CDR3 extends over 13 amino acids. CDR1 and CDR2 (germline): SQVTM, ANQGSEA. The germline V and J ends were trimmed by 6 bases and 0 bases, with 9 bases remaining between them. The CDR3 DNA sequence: TGCAGCGTATGGACAGATAGCAATCAGCCCCAGCATTTT. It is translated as CSVWTDSNQPQHF.